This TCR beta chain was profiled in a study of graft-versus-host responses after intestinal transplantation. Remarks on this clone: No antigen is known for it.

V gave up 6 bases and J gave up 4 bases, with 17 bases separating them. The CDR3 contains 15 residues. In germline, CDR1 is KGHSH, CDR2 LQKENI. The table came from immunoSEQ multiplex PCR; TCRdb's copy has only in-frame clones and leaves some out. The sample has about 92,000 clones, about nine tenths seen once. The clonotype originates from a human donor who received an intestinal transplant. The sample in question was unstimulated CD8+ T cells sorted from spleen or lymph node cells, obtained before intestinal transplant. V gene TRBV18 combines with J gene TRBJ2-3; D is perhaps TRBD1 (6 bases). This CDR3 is CASSPTGTAADTQYF. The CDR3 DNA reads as TGTGCCAGCTCCCCGACAGGTACCGCAGCAGATACGCAGTATTTT.